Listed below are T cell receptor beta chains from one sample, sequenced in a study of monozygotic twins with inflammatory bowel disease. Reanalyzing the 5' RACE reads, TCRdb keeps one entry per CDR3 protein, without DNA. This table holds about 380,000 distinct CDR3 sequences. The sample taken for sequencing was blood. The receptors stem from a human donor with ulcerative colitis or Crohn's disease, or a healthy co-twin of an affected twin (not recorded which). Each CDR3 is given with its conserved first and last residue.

CDR3aa: CASSDFYGGYGYTF
j_gene: TRBJ1-2
v_gene: TRBV6-4

CDR3aa: CASSFTGPLHNSPLHF
j_gene: TRBJ1-6
v_gene: TRBV7-3

CDR3aa: CASSRQGMTYEQYF
j_gene: TRBJ2-7
v_gene: TRBV7-2

CDR3aa: CASSEISGEGADTQYF
j_gene: TRBJ2-3
v_gene: TRBV6-1

CDR3aa: CASTPMGRTDTQYF
j_gene: TRBJ2-3
v_gene: TRBV12-3/TRBV12-4

CDR3aa: CASSNRGPPAYNEQFF
j_gene: TRBJ2-1
v_gene: TRBV19

CDR3aa: CASREDRVSEQFF
j_gene: TRBJ2-1
v_gene: TRBV7-3

CDR3aa: CASSVGQGVSHEQYF
j_gene: TRBJ2-7
v_gene: TRBV5-1

CDR3aa: CATSDLGTGGGEQFF
j_gene: TRBJ2-1
v_gene: TRBV24-1

CDR3aa: CASSYSESLVYEQYF
j_gene: TRBJ2-7
v_gene: TRBV6-5

CDR3aa: CASSQGGLAGGLSDTQYF
j_gene: TRBJ2-3
v_gene: TRBV4-2

CDR3aa: CASSASGGPRNQPQHF
j_gene: TRBJ1-5
v_gene: TRBV4-1

CDR3aa: CASSGGGSGYTF
j_gene: TRBJ1-2
v_gene: TRBV9

CDR3aa: CASSSGTHLRNEQYF
j_gene: TRBJ2-7
v_gene: TRBV7-9

CDR3aa: CASRTSQGTAGELFF
j_gene: TRBJ2-2
v_gene: TRBV5-1

CDR3aa: CASSFGRNSLDYGYTF
j_gene: TRBJ1-2
v_gene: TRBV5-1

CDR3aa: CASSPTTGRYEQYF
j_gene: TRBJ2-7
v_gene: TRBV7-2

CDR3aa: CASSSRRKNIQYF
j_gene: TRBJ2-4
v_gene: TRBV19

CDR3aa: CASSYWTGGDEQFF
j_gene: TRBJ2-1
v_gene: TRBV6-5

CDR3aa: CASSHTSGESNEQFF
j_gene: TRBJ2-1
v_gene: TRBV5-1

CDR3aa: CASSQLTGSGELFF
j_gene: TRBJ2-2
v_gene: TRBV4-2

CDR3aa: CASSPGTVHTEAFF
j_gene: TRBJ1-1
v_gene: TRBV6-1

CDR3aa: CASSAGTGVGNQPQHF
j_gene: TRBJ1-5
v_gene: TRBV19

CDR3aa: CASSLAGTNTDTQYF
j_gene: TRBJ2-3
v_gene: TRBV5-1

CDR3aa: CASSRSTRTLEAFF
j_gene: TRBJ1-1
v_gene: TRBV3-1

CDR3aa: CASSQTGANVLTF
j_gene: TRBJ2-6
v_gene: TRBV7-2

CDR3aa: CASSLLAEAFF
j_gene: TRBJ1-1
v_gene: TRBV11-2

CDR3aa: CASSYDRAIISGANVLTF
j_gene: TRBJ2-6
v_gene: TRBV11-2

CDR3aa: CASSVPMIKNTEAFF
j_gene: TRBJ1-1
v_gene: TRBV19

CDR3aa: CASRATSGLYEQYF
j_gene: TRBJ2-7
v_gene: TRBV7-2

CDR3aa: CAWSPRGGRGSEAFF
j_gene: TRBJ1-1
v_gene: TRBV30

CDR3aa: CASSLRGAANTGELFF
j_gene: TRBJ2-2
v_gene: TRBV11-3

CDR3aa: CASSFTSYEQYF
j_gene: TRBJ2-7
v_gene: TRBV11-2

CDR3aa: CASSPDRAGTSDTQYF
j_gene: TRBJ2-3
v_gene: TRBV7-2

CDR3aa: CASSSGQRTQYF
j_gene: TRBJ2-5
v_gene: TRBV11-2

CDR3aa: CSTLVMNTEAFF
j_gene: TRBJ1-1
v_gene: TRBV29-1

CDR3aa: CASSLTRDRVDEQFF
j_gene: TRBJ2-1
v_gene: TRBV7-2

CDR3aa: CASSLSGVEETQYF
j_gene: TRBJ2-5
v_gene: TRBV7-3

CDR3aa: CSATTSGGYNEQFF
j_gene: TRBJ2-1
v_gene: TRBV29-1

CDR3aa: CASSQLEGGQPQHF
j_gene: TRBJ1-5
v_gene: TRBV4-3

CDR3aa: CASSMTGGSYNEQFF
j_gene: TRBJ2-1
v_gene: TRBV7-2

CDR3aa: CASTMGSYNEQFF
j_gene: TRBJ2-1
v_gene: TRBV6-6

CDR3aa: CASSVGPRELANTGELFF
j_gene: TRBJ2-2
v_gene: TRBV19

CDR3aa: CSARGSETQYF
j_gene: TRBJ2-5
v_gene: TRBV20-1

CDR3aa: CASSLNPDRVAQYF
j_gene: TRBJ2-5
v_gene: TRBV7-2

CDR3aa: CASNPPGLEQFF
j_gene: TRBJ2-1
v_gene: TRBV7-2

CDR3aa: CASSLLDEQYF
j_gene: TRBJ2-7
v_gene: TRBV12-3/TRBV12-4

CDR3aa: CASSLWDGRGTGNQPQHF
j_gene: TRBJ1-5
v_gene: TRBV5-5

CDR3aa: CASSLNKGLGTQYF
j_gene: TRBJ2-5
v_gene: TRBV7-9

CDR3aa: CASSLPPIGPFLTSNQPQHF
j_gene: TRBJ1-5
v_gene: TRBV5-4

CDR3aa: CASSLVFAHEKNIQYF
j_gene: TRBJ2-4
v_gene: TRBV7-9